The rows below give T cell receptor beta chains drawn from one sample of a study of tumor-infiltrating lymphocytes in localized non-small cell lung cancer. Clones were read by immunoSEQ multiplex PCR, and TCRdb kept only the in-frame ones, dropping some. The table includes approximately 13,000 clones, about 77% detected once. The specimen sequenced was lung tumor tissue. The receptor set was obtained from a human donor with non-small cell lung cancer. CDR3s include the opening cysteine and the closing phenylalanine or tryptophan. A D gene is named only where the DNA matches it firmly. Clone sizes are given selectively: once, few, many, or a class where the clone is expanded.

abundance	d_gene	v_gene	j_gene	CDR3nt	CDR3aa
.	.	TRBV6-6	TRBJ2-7	TGTGCCTCACAGGGGGGCGGGAGGGCCAATGAGCAGTACTTC	CASQGGGRANEQYF
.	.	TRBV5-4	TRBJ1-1	TGTGCCAGCAGCCAGCCAATCGGACAGAGCCGTGGGAACACTGAAGCTTTCTTT	CASSQPIGQSRGNTEAFF
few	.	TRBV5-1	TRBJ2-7	TGCGCCAGCAGCTTGGGGTCCGGGAACGAGCAGTACTTC	CASSLGSGNEQYF
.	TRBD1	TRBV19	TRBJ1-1	TGTGCCAGTAGGACAGGGGGAGGCACTGAAGCTTTCTTT	CASRTGGGTEAFF
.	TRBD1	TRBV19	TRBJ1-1	TGTGCCACCCATCCCGGGACAGAGAACACTGAAGCTTTCTTT	CATHPGTENTEAFF
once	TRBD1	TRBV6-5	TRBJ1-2	TGTGCCAGCACCCTGGGGGGACAGGGTCTGTATGGCTACACCTTC	CASTLGGQGLYGYTF
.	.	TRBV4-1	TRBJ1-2	TGCGCCAGCAGCCAAGATCCAACTAATGGCTACACCTTC	CASSQDPTNGYTF
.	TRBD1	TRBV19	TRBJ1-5	TGTGCCAGTAGTGAGCTCCCGACAGGGACCTATAGCAATCAGCCCCAGCATTTT	CASSELPTGTYSNQPQHF
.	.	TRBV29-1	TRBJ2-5	TGCAGCGCGACGGAGTTAAGCGGGACACAAGAGACCCAGTACTTC	CSATELSGTQETQYF
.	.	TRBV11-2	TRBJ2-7	TGTGCCAGCAGCTTAGCAGGGGGGTCCTACGAGCAGTACTTC	CASSLAGGSYEQYF
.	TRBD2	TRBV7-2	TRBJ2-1	TGTGCCAGCAGCCGAACCAAGGGGGTTAGCGGGAGACAGGACAATGAGCAGTTCTTC	CASSRTKGVSGRQDNEQFF
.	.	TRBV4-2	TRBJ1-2	TGTGCCAGCAGCCCCGGACACTATGGCTACACCTTC	CASSPGHYGYTF
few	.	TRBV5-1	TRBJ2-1	TGCGCCAGCAGCCCGGGTTCGGATGAGCAGTTCTTC	CASSPGSDEQFF
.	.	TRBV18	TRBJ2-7	TGTGCCAGCTCAGCACCGGGACACCGCTACGAGCAGTACTTC	CASSAPGHRYEQYF
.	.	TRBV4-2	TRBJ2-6	TGTGCCAGCAGCCAAGAATGGAACTCTGGGGCCAACGTCCTGACTTTC	CASSQEWNSGANVLTF
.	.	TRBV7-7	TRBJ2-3	TGTGCCAGCAGCTCCGGGACTGGGGGAGGAGATACGCAGTATTTT	CASSSGTGGGDTQYF
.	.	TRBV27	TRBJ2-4	TGTGCCAGCAGTTTCTCGGCTAGTTTCAACATTCAGTACTTC	CASSFSASFNIQYF
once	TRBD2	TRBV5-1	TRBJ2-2	TGCGCCAGCAGCTTGACTCGCGGGGGGGCCGCCGGGGAGCTGTTTTTT	CASSLTRGGAAGELFF
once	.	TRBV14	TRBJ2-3	TGTGCCAGCAGCCCTGCGGATACGCAGTATTTT	CASSPADTQYF
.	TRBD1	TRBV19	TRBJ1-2	TGTGCCAGTAGGACCTGGGACAGGGGAAGTAACTATGGCTACACCTTC	CASRTWDRGSNYGYTF
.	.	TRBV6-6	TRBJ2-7	TGTGCCAGCAGGCCGTTATTAAGCTCCTACGAGCAGTACTTC	CASRPLLSSYEQYF
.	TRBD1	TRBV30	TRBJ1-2	TGTGCCTGGAGCCGACTCGGGACAGCCAACTATGGCTACACCTTC	CAWSRLGTANYGYTF
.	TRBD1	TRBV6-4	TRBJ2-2	TGTGCCAGCAGTATTGGGACAGGCGGCGGGGAGCTGTTTTTT	CASSIGTGGGELFF
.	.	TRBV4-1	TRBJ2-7	TGCGCCAGCAGCCAAGGGAGGGGGGGGAATCGCGAGCAGTACTTC	CASSQGRGGNREQYF
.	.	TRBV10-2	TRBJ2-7	TGCGCCAGCAGTGAGGGCCACCTATCCTACGAGCAGTACTTC	CASSEGHLSYEQYF
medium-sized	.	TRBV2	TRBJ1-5	TGTGCCAGCAGTGAAGAGGCAGGCCATCAGCCCCAGCATTTT	CASSEEAGHQPQHF
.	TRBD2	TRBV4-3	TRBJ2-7	TGCGCCAGCAGCCAAGAAGGAGTAGCGGGGGGCCCCTACGAGCAGTACTTC	CASSQEGVAGGPYEQYF
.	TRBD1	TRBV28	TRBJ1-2	TGTGCCAGCAGCCCCCCGGGACAGGGGTATGGCTACACCTTC	CASSPPGQGYGYTF
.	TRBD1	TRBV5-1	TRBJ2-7	TGCGCCAGCAGCCGAACGGGACAGGGCTCCCGATACGAGCAGTACTTC	CASSRTGQGSRYEQYF
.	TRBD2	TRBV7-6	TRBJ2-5	TGTGCCAGCAGCTTCACTAGCGGAGGTTTAGAAGAGACCCAGTACTTC	CASSFTSGGLEETQYF
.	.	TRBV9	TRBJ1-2	TGTGCCAGCGCAGAAATAACAGGGAACTATGGCTACACCTTC	CASAEITGNYGYTF